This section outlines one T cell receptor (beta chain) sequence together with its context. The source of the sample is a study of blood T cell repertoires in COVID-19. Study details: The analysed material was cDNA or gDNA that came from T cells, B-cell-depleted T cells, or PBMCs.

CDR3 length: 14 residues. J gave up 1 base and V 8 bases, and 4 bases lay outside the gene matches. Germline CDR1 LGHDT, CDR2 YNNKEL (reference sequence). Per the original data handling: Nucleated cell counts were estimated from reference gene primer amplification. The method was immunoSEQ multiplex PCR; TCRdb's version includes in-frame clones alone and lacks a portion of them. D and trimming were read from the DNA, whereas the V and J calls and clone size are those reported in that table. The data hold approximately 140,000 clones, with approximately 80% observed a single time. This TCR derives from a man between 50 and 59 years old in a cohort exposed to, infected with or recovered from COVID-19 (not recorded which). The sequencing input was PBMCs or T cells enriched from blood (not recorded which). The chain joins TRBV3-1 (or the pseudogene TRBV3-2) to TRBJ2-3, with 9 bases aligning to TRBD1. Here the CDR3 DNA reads TGTGCCAGCTCCCGGGACAGGGGCACAGATACGCAGTATTTT. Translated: CASSRDRGTDTQYF.